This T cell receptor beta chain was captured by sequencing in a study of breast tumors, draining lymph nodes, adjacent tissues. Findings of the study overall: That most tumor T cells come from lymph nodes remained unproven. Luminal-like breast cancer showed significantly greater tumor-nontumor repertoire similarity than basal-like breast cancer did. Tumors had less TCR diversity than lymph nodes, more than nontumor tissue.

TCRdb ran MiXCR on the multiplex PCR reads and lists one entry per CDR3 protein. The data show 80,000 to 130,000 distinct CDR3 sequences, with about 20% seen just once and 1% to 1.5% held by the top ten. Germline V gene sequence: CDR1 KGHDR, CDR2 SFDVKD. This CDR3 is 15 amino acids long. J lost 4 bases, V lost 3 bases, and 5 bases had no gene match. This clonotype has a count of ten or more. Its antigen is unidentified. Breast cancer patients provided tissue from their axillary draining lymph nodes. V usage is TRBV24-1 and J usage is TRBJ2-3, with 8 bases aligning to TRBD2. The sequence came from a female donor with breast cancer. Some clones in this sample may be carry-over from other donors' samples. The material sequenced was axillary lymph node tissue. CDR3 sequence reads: CATSDAPGGADTQYF. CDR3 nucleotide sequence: TGTGCCACCAGTGATGCCCCGGGAGGGGCAGATACGCAGTATTTT.